The T cell receptor (beta chain) under discussion was sequenced for a study of T cell changes during pregnancy in multiple sclerosis. Repertoires were generated with immunoSEQ multiplex PCR, while TCRdb's copy carries only in-frame clones and drops some. The sample shows about 55,000 clones, around 94% of them seen only once. The CDR3 covers 18 residues. Trimming cost V 0 bases and J 5 bases; bases outside gene matches: 15. CDR1 SGDLS and CDR2 YYNGEE come from the germline V gene. This clonotype was sampled from a female donor with multiple sclerosis, enrolled in a pregnancy study. The sequenced sample was CD8+ T cells from peripheral blood mononuclear cells, obtained after pregnancy. The rearrangement links TRBV9 to TRBJ2-5, with TRBD2 matching 8 bases. CDR3 bases: TGTGCCAGCAGCGTAGATCGTCCGGGAGGGTTGAGCAGGGAGACCCAGTACTTC. It encodes CASSVDRPGGLSRETQYF. The complete variable domain, with remaining parts taken from reference TRBV9 and TRBJ2-5, reads DSGVTQTPKHLITATGQRVTLRCSPRSGDLSVYWYQQSLDQGLQFLIQYYNGEERAKGNILERFSAQQFPDLHSELNLSSLELGDSALYFCASSVDRPGGLSRETQYFGPGTRLLVL.